This T cell receptor beta chain was sequenced during a study of shared clonotypes between healthy human individuals. Study-wide findings and caveats: What naive subsets generally showed was a larger estimated richness than memory subsets showed.

Germline CDR1 SGDLS, CDR2 YYNGEE. This CDR3 is 17 amino acids long. A word on this clone: Its antigen remains unknown.

Genomic DNA of each subset was evenly split across several immunoSEQ plates. Using immunoSEQ multiplex PCR, the repertoire was profiled, and TCRdb retains in-frame clones only, with some absent. The sample consists of about 180,000 clones, 90% to 95% of them appearing once. Donation came from healthy HIV-negative adults that had no recent acute infections or vaccinations. The TCR originated in a woman under 40 in good health. The V and J genes are TRBV9 and TRBJ2-5; D remains ambiguous. Near its end, the DNA agrees better with TRBJ2-7, so the J call may be wrong. The sequenced sample was naive CD4+ T cells sorted from blood. Subset indicated: CD45RA+ positively selected. CDR3 protein: CASSVDSLLEPTYEQYF. The CDR3 region has the DNA TGTGCCAGCAGCGTAGACTCCCTCTTGGAACCTACCTACGAGCAGTACTTC.